The source of this T cell receptor (beta chain) is a study of blood T cell repertoires in COVID-19. Study overall: Donors in the United States, Italy and Spain gave samples during acute or convalescent COVID-19. PBMCs, B-cell-depleted T cells, or T cells were the source of the cDNA or gDNA that made up the material.

In the original analysis: Quantification of nucleated cells was approximated via reference gene primer amplification. Repertoires were generated with immunoSEQ multiplex PCR, while TCRdb's copy carries only in-frame clones and drops some. D and trimming were read from the DNA, whereas the V and J calls and clone size are those reported in that table. The sample carries over 200,000 clones, roughly 88% recorded once. The CDR3 consists of 13 residues. The V gene lost 4 bases and the J gene lost 6 bases, with 13 bases spanning the gap. Germline CDR1 SGHNT, CDR2 YYREEE (reference sequence). Sequenced material: PBMCs or T cells enriched from blood (not recorded which). This chain links TRBV5-4 with TRBJ2-5; D perhaps matches TRBD1 (6 bases). The TCR originated in a woman in her twenties or thirties who had been exposed to COVID-19. CDR3: CASSVGGAKTQYF. Written as DNA, the CDR3 is TGTGCCAGCAGCGTAGGGGGTGCGAAGACCCAGTACTTC.